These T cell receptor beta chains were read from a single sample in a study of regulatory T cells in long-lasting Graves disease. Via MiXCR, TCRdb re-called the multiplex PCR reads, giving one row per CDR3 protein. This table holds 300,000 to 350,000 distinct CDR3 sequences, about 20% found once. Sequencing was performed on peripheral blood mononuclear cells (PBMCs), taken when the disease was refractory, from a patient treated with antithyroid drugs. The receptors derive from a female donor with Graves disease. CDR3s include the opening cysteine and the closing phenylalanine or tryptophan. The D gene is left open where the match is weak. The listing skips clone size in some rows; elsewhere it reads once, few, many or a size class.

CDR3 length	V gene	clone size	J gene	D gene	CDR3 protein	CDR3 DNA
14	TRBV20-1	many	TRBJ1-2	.	CSARDQGGGYGYTF	TGCAGTGCTAGAGACCAGGGAGGAGGGTATGGCTACACCTTC
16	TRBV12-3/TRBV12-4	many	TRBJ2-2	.	CASSLQLAKNTGELFF	TGTGCCAGCAGTTTACAACTAGCCAAGAACACCGGGGAGCTGTTTTTT
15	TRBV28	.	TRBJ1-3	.	CASSTNPLSGNTIYF	TGTGCCAGCAGCACGAACCCTCTCTCTGGAAACACCATATATTTT
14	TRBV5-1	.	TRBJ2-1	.	CASSLVAPDDEQFF	TGCGCCAGCAGCTTGGTGGCCCCTGATGATGAGCAGTTCTTC
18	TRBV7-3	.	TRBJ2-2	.	CASSLIRGINSSTGELFF	TGTGCCAGCAGCTTAATACGGGGTATTAATAGTTCAACCGGGGAGCTGTTTTTT
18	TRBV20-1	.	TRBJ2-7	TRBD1	CSALGLTGGALVDYEQYF	TGCAGTGCGTTGGGATTGACAGGGGGCGCCCTGGTGGACTACGAGCAGTACTTC
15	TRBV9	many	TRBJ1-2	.	CASSVGGGGNYGYTF	TGTGCCAGCAGCGTAGGGGGAGGAGGGAACTATGGCTACACCTTC
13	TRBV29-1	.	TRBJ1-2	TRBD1	CSVGDWTGDGYTF	TGCAGCGTTGGAGACTGGACAGGGGATGGCTACACCTTC
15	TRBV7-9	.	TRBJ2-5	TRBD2	CASSRPGLAGGTQYF	TGTGCCAGCAGCCGACCGGGACTAGCGGGAGGGACCCAGTACTTC
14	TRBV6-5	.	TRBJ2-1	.	CASGFRTGYNEQFF	TGTGCCAGCGGTTTCCGGACGGGGTACAATGAGCAGTTCTTC
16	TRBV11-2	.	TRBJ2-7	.	CASSLRLTGLSYEQYF	TGTGCCAGCAGCTTACGGCTAACGGGGTTATCCTACGAGCAGTACTTC
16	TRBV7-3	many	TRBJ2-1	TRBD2	CASSRSQAGGYNEQFF	TGTGCCAGCAGTCGATCGCAAGCGGGAGGGTACAATGAGCAGTTCTTC
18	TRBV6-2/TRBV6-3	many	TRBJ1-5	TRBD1	CASSYSGDRVQYTQPQHF	TGTGCCAGCAGTTACTCGGGGGACAGGGTCCAGTATACTCAGCCCCAGCATTTT
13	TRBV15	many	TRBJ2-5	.	CATSREGGRTQYF	TGTGCCACCAGCAGAGAAGGGGGGCGGACCCAGTACTTC
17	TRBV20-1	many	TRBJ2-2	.	CSARVSYGRGSTGELFF	TGCAGTGCTAGAGTTTCCTACGGCAGGGGATCTACCGGGGAGCTGTTTTTT
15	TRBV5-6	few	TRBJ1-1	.	CASSLWAEGNTEAFF	TGTGCCAGCAGCTTGTGGGCCGAAGGGAACACTGAAGCTTTCTTT
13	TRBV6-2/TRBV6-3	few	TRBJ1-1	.	CATEGFRRASAFF	TGTGCCACTGAGGGGTTCAGGCGGGCTTCGGCTTTCTTT
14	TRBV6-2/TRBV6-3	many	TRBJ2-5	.	CASSSNEAQETQYF	TGTGCCAGCAGCTCGAATGAGGCCCAAGAGACCCAGTACTTC
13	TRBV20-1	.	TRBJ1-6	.	CSVRGEGYSPLHF	TGCAGTGTAAGAGGGGAGGGATATTCACCCCTCCACTTT
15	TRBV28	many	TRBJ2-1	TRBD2	CASSLTSGRPNEQFF	TGTGCCAGCAGTTTGACTAGCGGGAGACCAAATGAGCAGTTCTTC
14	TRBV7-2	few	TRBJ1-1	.	CASSSNPGATEAFF	TGTGCCAGCAGCTCCAACCCCGGGGCCACTGAAGCTTTCTTT
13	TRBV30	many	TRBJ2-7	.	CAWNRDLSYEQYF	TGTGCCTGGAATCGGGACCTGAGCTACGAGCAGTACTTC
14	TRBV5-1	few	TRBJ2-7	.	CASRPSLGRDEQYF	TGCGCCAGCAGGCCCTCCTTGGGACGGGACGAGCAGTACTTC
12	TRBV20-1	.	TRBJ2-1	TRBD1	CSAWDSTHEQFF	TGCAGTGCTTGGGACAGTACCCATGAGCAGTTCTTC
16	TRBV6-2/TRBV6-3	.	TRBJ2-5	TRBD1	CASSPSRGQGQETQYF	TGTGCCAGCAGTCCATCACGGGGACAGGGGCAAGAGACCCAGTACTTC
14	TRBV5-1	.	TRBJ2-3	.	CASSLAELTDTQYF	TGCGCCAGCAGCTTAGCGGAACTCACAGATACGCAGTATTTT
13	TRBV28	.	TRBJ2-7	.	CASSGGGAYEQYF	TGTGCCAGCAGTGGCGGGGGCGCCTACGAGCAGTACTTC
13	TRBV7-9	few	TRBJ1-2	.	CASSQDRPHGYTF	TGTGCCAGCAGTCAAGACAGGCCCCATGGCTACACCTTC
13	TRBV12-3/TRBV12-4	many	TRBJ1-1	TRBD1	CASGDRPNTEAFF	TGTGCCAGCGGGGACAGACCGAACACTGAAGCTTTCTTT
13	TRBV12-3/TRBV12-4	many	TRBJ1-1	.	CASSFQGSTEAFF	TGTGCCAGCAGTTTCCAGGGGAGCACTGAAGCTTTCTTT
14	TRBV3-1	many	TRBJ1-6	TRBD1	CASSWTGGRSPLHF	TGTGCCAGCAGCTGGACAGGGGGACGTTCACCCCTCCACTTT
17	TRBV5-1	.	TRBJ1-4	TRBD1	CASSFGQGAPTNEKLFF	TGCGCCAGCAGCTTTGGACAGGGGGCTCCAACTAATGAAAAACTGTTTTTT
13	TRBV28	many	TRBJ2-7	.	CASSFPPGYEQYF	TGTGCCAGCAGTTTCCCCCCAGGCTACGAGCAGTACTTC
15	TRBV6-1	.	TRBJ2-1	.	CASTYSRGSHNEQFF	TGTGCCAGCACATACAGCAGGGGCTCTCACAATGAGCAGTTCTTC
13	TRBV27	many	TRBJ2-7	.	CASRRLDSYEQYF	TGTGCCAGCAGGCGACTAGACTCCTACGAGCAGTACTTC
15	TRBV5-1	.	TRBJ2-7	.	CASSLGPSGTGEQYF	TGCGCCAGCAGCTTGGGGCCCAGCGGGACAGGCGAGCAGTACTTC
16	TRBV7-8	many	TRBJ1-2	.	CASSLDRVQANYGYTF	TGTGCCAGCAGCTTAGATCGTGTCCAGGCAAACTATGGCTACACCTTC
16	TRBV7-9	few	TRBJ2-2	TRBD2	CASSPTAGEVTGELFF	TGTGCCAGCAGCCCAACAGCGGGAGAGGTCACCGGGGAGCTGTTTTTT